Listed below are T cell receptor beta chains from one sample, sequenced in a study of cytomegalovirus exposure and HLA in healthy donors. The table came from immunoSEQ multiplex PCR; TCRdb's copy has only in-frame clones and leaves some out. The sample lists fewer than 150,000 clones, 73% seen once, with around 15% in the top ten. The sequencing input was PBMCs. Receptors originate from a human donor in good health. Each CDR3 is given with its conserved first and last residue. Fields, in order: clone size, CDR3 length, J gene, V gene, D gene, CDR3 DNA, CDR3 protein. A D gene is named only where the DNA matches it firmly. Part of the rows lack a size; the others show once, few, many or a class for expanded clones.

>NA|15|TRBJ2-3|TRBV2|NA
TGTGCCAGCAGTGAAGTGCGGGCCTCCACAGATACGCAGTATTTT
CASSEVRASTDTQYF
>few|16|TRBJ1-5|TRBV6-6|TRBD1
TGTGCCAGCAGATCACAGGGGCAGGCCTCAAATCAGCCCCAGCATTTT
CASRSQGQASNQPQHF
>few|16|TRBJ2-5|TRBV4-1|TRBD2
TGTGCCAGCAGCCAAGATCTCAGCGGGGGGGCGCCGACCCAGTACTTC
CASSQDLSGGAPTQYF
>few|15|TRBJ2-3|TRBV9|NA
TGTGCCAGCAGCGTAGGAGCGGTTATCACAGATACGCAGTATTTT
CASSVGAVITDTQYF
>NA|12|TRBJ2-1|TRBV5-1|NA
TGCGCCAGCAGCTTGCTGCGGGGTGAGCAGTTCTTC
CASSLLRGEQFF
>NA|14|TRBJ1-2|TRBV14|NA
TGTGCCAGCAGCCAACTGAGCTTTAACTATGGCTACACCTTC
CASSQLSFNYGYTF
>NA|13|TRBJ1-1|TRBV6-1|NA
TGTGCCAGCAGTGACACAGTGAACACTGAAGCTTTCTTT
CASSDTVNTEAFF
>NA|16|TRBJ2-7|TRBV7-9|NA
TGTGCCAGCAGCACTCCCAACTCCGGGAACACCTACGAGCAGTACTTC
CASSTPNSGNTYEQYF
>NA|15|TRBJ2-7|TRBV11-2|TRBD2
TGTGCCAGCAGCCCCGGGGTAGCGGGTGGGTACGAGCAGTACTTC
CASSPGVAGGYEQYF
>NA|10|TRBJ1-2|TRBV5-5|NA
TGTGCCAGCAGCTTCCCGGGACTTACGTTC
CASSFPGLTF
>NA|15|TRBJ2-7|TRBV5-1|TRBD2
TGCGCCAGCAGCCAACTAGCGGGAGGCTCCTACGAGCAGTACTTC
CASSQLAGGSYEQYF
>NA|12|TRBJ1-1|TRBV6-5|NA
TGTGCCAGCAGTTACTCATCGGGGGACTCTTTCTTT
CASSYSSGDSFF
>few|14|TRBJ1-5|TRBV10-3|NA
TGTGCCATCAGTGAGTCGGGTGGGGCTCGGCCCCAGCATTTT
CAISESGGARPQHF
>NA|18|TRBJ2-1|TRBV9|TRBD2
TGTGCCAGCAGCGTAGAGGCCCTCGTGGCGGGGGTCTACAATGAGCAGTTCTTC
CASSVEALVAGVYNEQFF
>once|14|TRBJ2-5|TRBV6-5|NA
TGTGCCAGCAACCCACTAACAGGACAAGAGACCCAGTACTTC
CASNPLTGQETQYF
>NA|15|TRBJ2-7|TRBV5-4|TRBD1
TGTGCCAGCAGCTCCCCCGGACAGGGGATGGGGGAGCAGTACTTC
CASSSPGQGMGEQYF
>NA|14|TRBJ1-2|TRBV6-1|NA
TGTGCCAGCAGTGAAGCCGGAGGGTGGGATGGCTACACCTTC
CASSEAGGWDGYTF
>NA|18|TRBJ2-5|TRBV5-1|NA
TGCGCCAGCAGCTGGACAGCAACAACAGGGAGTCCTTTGCAGACCCAGTACTTC
CASSWTATTGSPLQTQYF
>NA|15|TRBJ1-4|TRBV27|TRBD1
TGTGCCAGCAGCCAAAGGGGGCGACCTAATGAAAAACTGTTTTTT
CASSQRGRPNEKLFF
>once|16|TRBJ2-7|TRBV25-1|TRBD2
TGTGCCAGCAGTGACCCCGGGACTAGCGGATTCTACGAGCAGTACTTC
CASSDPGTSGFYEQYF
>NA|13|TRBJ2-2|TRBV5-1|NA
TGCGCCAGCAGCTTGACCGGAGGCGGGGAGCTGTTTTTT
CASSLTGGGELFF
>few|13|TRBJ1-1|TRBV19|NA
TGTGCCAGTAGTATCACAGGGTACACTGAAGCTTTCTTT
CASSITGYTEAFF
>NA|13|TRBJ2-1|TRBV7-6|NA
TGTGCCAGCAGCATCCACTTGAGGGCTGAGCAGTTCTTC
CASSIHLRAEQFF
>few|12|TRBJ2-7|TRBV6-5|NA
TGTGCCAGTAGCGCCAACCCCTACGAGCAGTACTTC
CASSANPYEQYF
>NA|15|TRBJ1-1|TRBV19|TRBD1
TGTGCCAGTAGTAGAGACAGGGGTGTGAACACTGAAGCTTTCTTT
CASSRDRGVNTEAFF
>NA|15|TRBJ2-7|TRBV25-1|TRBD1
TGTGCCAGCAGTGAGACAGGGGCCCTGACCTACGAGCAGTACTTC
CASSETGALTYEQYF
>NA|15|TRBJ1-1|TRBV9|TRBD1
TGTGCCAGCAGCGCATACATAGGGGGCTTCGCTGAAGCTTTCTTT
CASSAYIGGFAEAFF
>NA|14|TRBJ2-1|TRBV28|NA
TGTGCCAGCAGCCTGACTACTCCATGGAATGAGCAGTTCTTC
CASSLTTPWNEQFF
>NA|15|TRBJ1-6|TRBV7-9|NA
TGTGCCAGCAGCTTGGCGGGGATCGATAATTCACCCCTCCACTTT
CASSLAGIDNSPLHF
>NA|15|TRBJ2-3|TRBV19|TRBD2
TGTGCCAGTTCCGCGGCTAGCGGGAGCACAGATACGCAGTATTTT
CASSAASGSTDTQYF
>NA|13|TRBJ2-7|TRBV27|TRBD1
TGTGCCAGCAGTCAGGGGGTCTCCTACGAGCAGTACTTC
CASSQGVSYEQYF
>few|15|TRBJ2-7|TRBV7-6|TRBD2
TGTGCCAGCAGCTTAGTGCCCGGGAGGGCCCACGAGCAGTACTTC
CASSLVPGRAHEQYF
>NA|14|TRBJ2-5|TRBV23-1|TRBD1
TGCGCCAGCACTCCAGGACAGGGGAGGGAGACCCAGTACTTC
CASTPGQGRETQYF
>NA|12|TRBJ2-1|TRBV2|TRBD2
TGTGCCAGCAGAGAGAGCGGGGGGGCTTTGTTCTTC
CASRESGGALFF
>NA|14|TRBJ1-2|TRBV28|TRBD1
TGTGCCAGCAGCCCGGGACAGGGAGTCTATGGCTACACCTTC
CASSPGQGVYGYTF
>NA|13|TRBJ1-2|TRBV18|TRBD1
TGTGCCAGCTCACCGGACAGGACGGAGGGCTACACCTTC
CASSPDRTEGYTF
>NA|15|TRBJ2-7|TRBV6-1|NA
TGTGCCAGCAGTGAACGAGGGCAGCCCTCCTACGAGCAGTACTTC
CASSERGQPSYEQYF
>once|12|TRBJ1-5|TRBV28|NA
TGTGCCAGCAGTCCCTCTCGTCAGCCCCAGCATTTT
CASSPSRQPQHF
>NA|19|TRBJ2-2|TRBV21-1|NA
TGTGCCAGCAGCCGGACTAGCGGGGGGCGACGCGCATACACCGGGGAGCTGTTTTTT
CASSRTSGGRRAYTGELFF
>NA|15|TRBJ2-7|TRBV7-2|NA
TGTGCCAGCAGCTTAGGGCTTGGAGCCTACTACGAGCAGTACTTC
CASSLGLGAYYEQYF
>NA|14|TRBJ1-1|TRBV11-2|TRBD1
TGTGCCAGCAGCCGGACAGGGCGGAGGACTGAAGCTTTATTT
CASSRTGRRTEALF
>NA|13|TRBJ2-3|TRBV6-1|NA
TGTGCCAGCACCGATTTTACTAGATATACGCAGTATTTT
CASTDFTRYTQYF
>NA|15|TRBJ2-1|TRBV7-8|TRBD2
TGTGCCAGCAGCCCCGGGACTAGCGGGGTCCATGAGCAGTTCTTC
CASSPGTSGVHEQFF
>NA|16|TRBJ2-2|TRBV4-1|TRBD2
TGCGCCAGCAGCCAACAACCCGGGGGGGGTACCGGGGAGCTGTTTTTT
CASSQQPGGGTGELFF
>few|14|TRBJ1-1|TRBV5-1|NA
TGCGCCAGCAGCTTGGGACACCCGAACACTGAAGCTTTCTTT
CASSLGHPNTEAFF
>NA|13|TRBJ2-7|TRBV28|NA
TGTGCCAGCAGGTCGTCAGACTCCTACGAGCAGTACTTC
CASRSSDSYEQYF
>NA|17|TRBJ2-1|TRBV7-9|TRBD2
TGTGCCAGCAGCTTTATTCCGGGGGGTAGCTCCTACAATGAGCAGTTCTTC
CASSFIPGGSSYNEQFF
>NA|14|TRBJ1-1|TRBV6-5|NA
TGTGCCAGCATCAGGGACACTTCGAACACTGAAGCTTTCTTT
CASIRDTSNTEAFF
>NA|13|TRBJ2-7|TRBV2|TRBD1
TGTGCCAGCAGCCGGGACAGGGTCTACGAGCAGTACTTC
CASSRDRVYEQYF
>NA|14|TRBJ1-2|TRBV5-1|TRBD1
TGCGCCAGCAGCTTGGACCACAGGGGTTGGGGCTACACCTTC
CASSLDHRGWGYTF
>NA|13|TRBJ1-6|TRBV7-9|NA
TGTGCCACGAAGGGGGGGTCGGACTCACCCCTCCACTTT
CATKGGSDSPLHF
>NA|16|TRBJ2-2|TRBV11-2|TRBD2
TGTGCCAGCAGCCCCCGGACTAGCGCGAACACCGGGGAGCTGTTTTTT
CASSPRTSANTGELFF
>NA|14|TRBJ2-2|TRBV7-3|NA
TGTGCCAGCGCGAGGACAGCTAACACCGGGGAGCTGTTTTTT
CASARTANTGELFF
>NA|15|TRBJ2-1|TRBV18|TRBD2
TGTGCCAGCTCACCAGCAGCGGGAGGGCTAAATGAGCAGTTCTTC
CASSPAAGGLNEQFF
>NA|15|TRBJ2-5|TRBV5-4|TRBD2
TGTGCCAGCAGCGGGGCGGGGGGATGGTTAGAGACCCAGTACTTC
CASSGAGGWLETQYF
>few|13|TRBJ2-3|TRBV25-1|NA
TGTGCCAGCAGTGAAGGAGGAACAGATACGCAGTATTTT
CASSEGGTDTQYF
>NA|14|TRBJ2-2|TRBV14|NA
TGTGCCAGCAGCCAAAGCAAGCGGGCCGGGGAGCTGTTTTTT
CASSQSKRAGELFF
>once|14|TRBJ1-1|TRBV6-6|NA
TGTGCCAGCAGTCAAGGGGTTGTGAACACTGAAGCTTTCTTT
CASSQGVVNTEAFF
>NA|15|TRBJ1-2|TRBV5-4|TRBD1
TGTGCCAGCAGCTTGGCGGTGACAGGGGGCAACGGCTACACCTTC
CASSLAVTGGNGYTF